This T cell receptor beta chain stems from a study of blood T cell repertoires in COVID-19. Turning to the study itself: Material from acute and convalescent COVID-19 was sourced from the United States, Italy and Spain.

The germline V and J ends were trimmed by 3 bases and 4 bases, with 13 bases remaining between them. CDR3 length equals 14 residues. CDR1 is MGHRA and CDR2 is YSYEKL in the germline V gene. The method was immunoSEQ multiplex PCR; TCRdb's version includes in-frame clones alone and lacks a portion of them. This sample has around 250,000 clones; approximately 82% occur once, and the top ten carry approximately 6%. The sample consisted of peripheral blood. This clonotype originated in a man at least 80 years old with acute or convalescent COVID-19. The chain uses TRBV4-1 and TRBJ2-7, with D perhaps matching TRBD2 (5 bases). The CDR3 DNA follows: TGCGCCAGCAGCCAGACTCCCTCGGGGTACGAGCAGTACTTC. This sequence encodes CASSQTPSGYEQYF.